This T cell receptor (beta chain) was sequenced in a study of Ad26.COV2.S vaccination and SARS-CoV-2 variants. The wider study: As a participant in COV1001, the donor was in the Ad26.COV2.S trial arm. Ad26.COV2.S was injected intramuscularly once or twice, 56 days apart.

Indicated treatment: some 19 received Ad26.COV2.S at low or high dose, single or two shots; about 5 received placebo; per-sample allocation not given. The investigators took samples on day 63 after the first vaccine or placebo injection. The table lists this clone with a count of one. This CDR3 region has 17 residues. V gave up 4 bases and J gave up 3 bases, with 22 bases separating them. Germline values: CDR1 SGDLS, CDR2 YYNGEE. Measured with immunoSEQ multiplex PCR; TCRdb has only the in-frame clones, and not every one. Of a few hundred thousand clones listed, 88% are singletons. The chain combines TRBV9 with TRBJ1-1; a possible D gene is TRBD1 (6 bases). The sequenced sample was peripheral blood, obtained in a trial of Ad26.COV2.S vaccine versus placebo. The origin of this receptor is a person aged 18-65 years who received the Ad26.COV2.S COVID-19 vaccine or a placebo. CDR3 DNA sequence: TGTGCCAGCAGCACCGGGATAGGGGGGGGCTGGGACACTGAAGCTTTCTTT. Protein product: CASSTGIGGGWDTEAFF.